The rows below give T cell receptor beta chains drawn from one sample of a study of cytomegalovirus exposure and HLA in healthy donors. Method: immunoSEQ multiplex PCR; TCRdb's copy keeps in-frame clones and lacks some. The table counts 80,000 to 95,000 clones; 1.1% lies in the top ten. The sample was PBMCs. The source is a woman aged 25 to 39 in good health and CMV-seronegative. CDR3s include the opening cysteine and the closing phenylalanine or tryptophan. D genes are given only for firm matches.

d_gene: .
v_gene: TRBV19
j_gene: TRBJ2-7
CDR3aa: CASSMAQNSYEQYF
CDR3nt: TGTGCCAGTAGTATGGCACAGAACAGCTACGAGCAGTACTTC

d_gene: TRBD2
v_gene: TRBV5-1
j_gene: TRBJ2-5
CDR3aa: CASTRTSGAGAQETQYF
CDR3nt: TGCGCCTCGACCCGGACTAGCGGGGCCGGAGCACAAGAGACCCAGTACTTC

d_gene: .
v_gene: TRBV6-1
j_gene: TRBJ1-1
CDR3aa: CASRRTENTEAFF
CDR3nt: TGTGCCAGCAGGAGGACAGAGAACACTGAAGCTTTCTTT

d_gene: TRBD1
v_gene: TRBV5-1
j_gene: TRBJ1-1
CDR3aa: CASGSTDRGAFF
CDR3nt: TGCGCCAGCGGCTCTACTGACAGGGGGGCTTTCTTT

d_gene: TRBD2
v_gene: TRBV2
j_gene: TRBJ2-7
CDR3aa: CASSKLAGPSSYEQYF
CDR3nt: TGTGCCAGCAGTAAGCTAGCGGGCCCGTCCTCCTACGAGCAGTACTTC

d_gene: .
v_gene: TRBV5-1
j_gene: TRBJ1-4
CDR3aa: CASSFTGINEKLFF
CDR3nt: TGCGCCAGCAGCTTTACAGGGATTAATGAAAAACTGTTTTTT

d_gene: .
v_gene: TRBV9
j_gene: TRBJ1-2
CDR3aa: CASSVAVNYGYTF
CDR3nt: TGTGCCAGCAGCGTAGCTGTAAACTATGGCTACACCTTC

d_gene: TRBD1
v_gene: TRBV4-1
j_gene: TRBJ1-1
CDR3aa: CASSQVDREAEAFF
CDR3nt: TGCGCCAGCAGCCAAGTAGACAGGGAAGCTGAAGCTTTCTTT

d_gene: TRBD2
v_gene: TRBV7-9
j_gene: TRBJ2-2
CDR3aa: CASSLASGTSGPGELFF
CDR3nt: TGTGCCAGCAGCTTAGCCTCCGGGACTAGCGGTCCCGGGGAGCTGTTTTTT

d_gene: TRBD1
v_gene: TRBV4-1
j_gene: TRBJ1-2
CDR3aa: CASSLDRDDGYTF
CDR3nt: TGCGCCAGCAGCCTGGACAGGGATGATGGCTACACCTTC

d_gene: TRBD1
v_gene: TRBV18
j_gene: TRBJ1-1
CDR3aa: CASSRDRGVIAEAFF
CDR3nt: TGTGCCAGCTCACGGGACAGGGGGGTAATCGCTGAAGCTTTCTTT

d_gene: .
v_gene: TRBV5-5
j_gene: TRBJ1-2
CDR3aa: CASSLEGAGRTNYGYTF
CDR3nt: TGTGCCAGCAGCTTGGAAGGGGCAGGTCGGACAAACTATGGCTACACCTTC

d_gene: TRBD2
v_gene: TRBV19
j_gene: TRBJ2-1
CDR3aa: CASSIQLAGNNEQFF
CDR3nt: TGTGCCAGTAGTATACAGCTAGCGGGGAACAATGAGCAGTTCTTC

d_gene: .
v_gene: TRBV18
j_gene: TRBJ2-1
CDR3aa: CASTKGTENNEQFF
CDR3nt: TGTGCCAGCACAAAAGGCACAGAAAACAATGAGCAGTTCTTC

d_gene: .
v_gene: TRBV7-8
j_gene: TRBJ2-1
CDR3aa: CASSPLTGEDNEQFF
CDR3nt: TGTGCCAGCAGCCCTCTCACGGGAGAAGACAATGAGCAGTTCTTC

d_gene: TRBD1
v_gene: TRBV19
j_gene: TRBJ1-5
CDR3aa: CASSPISGQGHQPQHF
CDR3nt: TGTGCCAGTAGTCCCATCTCCGGACAGGGGCATCAGCCCCAGCATTTT

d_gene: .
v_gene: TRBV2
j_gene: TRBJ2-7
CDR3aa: CASSPAEVLVNEQYF
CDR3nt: TGTGCCAGCAGCCCCGCGGAGGTTTTGGTGAACGAGCAGTACTTC

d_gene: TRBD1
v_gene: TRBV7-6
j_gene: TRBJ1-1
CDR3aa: CASTPGGSGDTEAFF
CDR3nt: TGTGCCAGCACTCCAGGGGGCTCTGGAGACACTGAAGCTTTCTTT

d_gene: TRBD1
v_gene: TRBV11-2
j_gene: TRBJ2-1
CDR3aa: CASSFRQGAIYEQFF
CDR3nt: TGTGCCAGCAGCTTTCGACAGGGGGCTATCTATGAGCAGTTCTTC

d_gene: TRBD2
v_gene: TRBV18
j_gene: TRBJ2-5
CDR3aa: CASSPAGLAGLQETQYF
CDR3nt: TGTGCCAGCTCACCTGCGGGACTAGCGGGCCTCCAAGAGACCCAGTACTTC

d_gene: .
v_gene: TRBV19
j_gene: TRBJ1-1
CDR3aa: CASSAGRVGGMNTEAFF
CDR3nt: TGTGCCAGTAGTGCGGGGAGGGTTGGGGGGATGAACACTGAAGCTTTCTTT

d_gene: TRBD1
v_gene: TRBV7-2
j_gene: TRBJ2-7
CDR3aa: CASSLPPPGTGGREQYF
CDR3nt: TGTGCCAGCAGCTTACCACCCCCCGGGACAGGGGGCCGAGAGCAGTACTTC

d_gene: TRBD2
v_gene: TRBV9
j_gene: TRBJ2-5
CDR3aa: CASSVGGTSGSFQETQYF
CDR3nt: TGTGCCAGCAGCGTAGGCGGGACTAGCGGGAGCTTTCAAGAGACCCAGTACTTC

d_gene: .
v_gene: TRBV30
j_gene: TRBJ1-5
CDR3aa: CAGSGGGWSNQPQHF
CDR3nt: TGTGCCGGGAGTGGGGGGGGATGGAGCAATCAGCCCCAGCATTTT

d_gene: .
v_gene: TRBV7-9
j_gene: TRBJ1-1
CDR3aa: CASSPGLRPEAFF
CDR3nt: TGTGCCAGCAGCCCAGGGTTGAGACCTGAAGCTTTCTTT

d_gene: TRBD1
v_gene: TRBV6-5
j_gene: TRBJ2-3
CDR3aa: CASSIGQGLDTQYF
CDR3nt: TGTGCCAGCAGTATTGGACAGGGTCTAGATACGCAGTATTTT

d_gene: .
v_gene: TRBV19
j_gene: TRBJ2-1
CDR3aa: CASSWGIAFSYNEQFF
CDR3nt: TGTGCCAGTAGTTGGGGTATAGCGTTTTCCTACAATGAGCAGTTCTTC

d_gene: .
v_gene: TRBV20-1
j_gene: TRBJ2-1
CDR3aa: CSARGDNEQFF
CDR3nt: TGCAGTGCCAGGGGTGACAATGAGCAGTTCTTC

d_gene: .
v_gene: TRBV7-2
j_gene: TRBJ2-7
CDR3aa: CASSFTGSYEQYF
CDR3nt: TGTGCCAGCAGCTTTACGGGGTCCTACGAGCAGTACTTC

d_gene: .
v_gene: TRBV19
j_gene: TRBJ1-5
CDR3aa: CASTTTGHNQPQHF
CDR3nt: TGTGCCAGTACCACCACAGGGCACAATCAGCCCCAGCATTTT

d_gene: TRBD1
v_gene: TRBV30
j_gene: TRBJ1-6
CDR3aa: CAWRPGQGYWNSPLHF
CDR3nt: TGTGCCTGGAGGCCTGGACAGGGGTATTGGAATTCACCCCTCCACTTT

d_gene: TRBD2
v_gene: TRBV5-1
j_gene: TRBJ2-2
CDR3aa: CASSLNLAGVRTGELFF
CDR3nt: TGCGCCAGCAGCTTGAATCTAGCGGGAGTGAGAACCGGGGAGCTGTTTTTT

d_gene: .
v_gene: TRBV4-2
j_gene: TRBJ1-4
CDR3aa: CASSQEGRVGEKLFF
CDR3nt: TGTGCCAGCAGCCAAGAAGGCAGGGTGGGTGAAAAACTGTTTTTT

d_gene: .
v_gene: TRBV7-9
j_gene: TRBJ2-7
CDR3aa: CASSFLSYEQYF
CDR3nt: TGTGCCAGCAGCTTTCTTAGTTACGAGCAGTACTTC

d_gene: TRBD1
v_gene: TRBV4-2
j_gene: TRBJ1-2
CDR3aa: CASSQDTEGSGTGGSYTF
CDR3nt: TGTGCCAGCAGCCAAGATACGGAAGGGTCCGGGACAGGGGGGAGCTACACCTTC

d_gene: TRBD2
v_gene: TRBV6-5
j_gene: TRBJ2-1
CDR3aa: CASSSQAGGGGYEQFF
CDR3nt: TGTGCCAGCAGTTCCCAAGCGGGAGGGGGCGGCTATGAGCAGTTCTTC

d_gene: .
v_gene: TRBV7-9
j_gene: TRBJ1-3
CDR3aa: CASSPEKKSGKRRGNTIYF
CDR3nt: TGTGCCAGCAGCCCTGAGAAGAAGTCAGGGAAAAGAAGAGGAAACACCATATATTTT

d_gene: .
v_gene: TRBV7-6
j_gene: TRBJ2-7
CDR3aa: CASSPRQDSYEQYF
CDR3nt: TGTGCCAGCAGCCCCCGACAGGACTCCTACGAGCAGTACTTC

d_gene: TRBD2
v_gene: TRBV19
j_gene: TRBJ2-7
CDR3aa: CASSVAGADEQYF
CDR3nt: TGTGCCAGTAGCGTAGCGGGGGCGGACGAGCAGTACTTC

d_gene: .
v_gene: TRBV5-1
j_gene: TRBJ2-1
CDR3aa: CASSFPRSSYNEQFF
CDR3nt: TGCGCCAGCAGCTTCCCCCGGAGCTCCTACAATGAGCAGTTCTTC

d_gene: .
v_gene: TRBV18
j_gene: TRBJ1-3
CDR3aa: CASSPRRAVTGNTIYF
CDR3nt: TGTGCCAGCTCACCACGGAGGGCTGTCACTGGAAACACCATATATTTT

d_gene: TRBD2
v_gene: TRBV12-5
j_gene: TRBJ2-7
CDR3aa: CASGKGLAGDGGYEQYF
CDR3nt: TGTGCTAGTGGAAAAGGACTAGCGGGAGATGGGGGCTACGAGCAGTACTTC

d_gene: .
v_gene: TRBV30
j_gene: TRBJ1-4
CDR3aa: CAWSVSGADEKLFF
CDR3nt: TGTGCCTGGAGTGTATCAGGGGCGGATGAAAAACTGTTTTTT

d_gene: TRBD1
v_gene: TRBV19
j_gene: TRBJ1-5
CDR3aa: CASSFRDSPGIAQHF
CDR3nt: TGTGCCAGTAGCTTCCGGGACAGCCCCGGCATAGCCCAGCATTTT

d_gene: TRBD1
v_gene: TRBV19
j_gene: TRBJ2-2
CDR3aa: CASIKTDRDTGELFF
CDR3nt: TGTGCCAGTATTAAGACGGACAGGGACACCGGGGAGCTGTTTTTT

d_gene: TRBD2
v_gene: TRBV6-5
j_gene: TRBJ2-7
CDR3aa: CASARLAGDYEQYF
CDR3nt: TGTGCCAGCGCACGACTAGCGGGAGACTACGAGCAGTACTTC

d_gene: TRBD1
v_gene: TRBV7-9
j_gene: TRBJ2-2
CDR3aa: CASSTQGAGELFF
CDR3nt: TGTGCCAGCAGCACACAGGGGGCCGGGGAGCTGTTTTTT

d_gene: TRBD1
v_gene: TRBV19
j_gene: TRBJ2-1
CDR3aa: CASSHKTGQGHNEQFF
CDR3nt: TGTGCCAGTAGCCACAAAACGGGACAGGGACATAATGAGCAGTTCTTC

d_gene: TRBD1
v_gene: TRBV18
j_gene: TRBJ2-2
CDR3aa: CASSSPGQVRPGELFF
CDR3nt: TGTGCCAGCTCGTCCCCGGGACAGGTCAGACCCGGGGAGCTGTTTTTT

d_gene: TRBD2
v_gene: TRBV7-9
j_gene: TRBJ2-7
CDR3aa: CASTKRGFYEQYF
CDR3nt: TGTGCCAGCACGAAGCGGGGATTCTACGAGCAGTACTTC

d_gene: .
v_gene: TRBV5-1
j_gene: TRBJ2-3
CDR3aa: CASSLSQGRDTQYF
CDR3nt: TGCGCCAGCAGCTTGAGCCAGGGGAGAGATACGCAGTATTTT